These 27 T cell receptor beta chains originate from one sample sequenced in a study of shared clonotypes between healthy human individuals. Profiling relied on immunoSEQ multiplex PCR, and the TCRdb table lists in-frame clones only, not all of them. Altogether roughly 1,800,000 clones are present, approximately 94% being singletons, with the ten largest covering under 1.5%. The naive CD8 fraction comprised CD45RO-negative cells positively selected for CCR7 and excluded terminally differentiated effector memory CD45RA+ cells. The sample was naive CD8+ T cells sorted from blood. All receptors derive from a man aged 18 to 35 in good health.

The V gene is TRBV9, the J gene TRBJ2-7, with 7 bases aligning to TRBD2. The CDR3 spans 15 residues. V shed 4 bases, J shed 3 bases, and the junction held 10 bases outside the gene matches. Germline assignment: CDR1 SGDLS and CDR2 YYNGEE. As DNA, the CDR3 is TGTGCCAGCAGCCCGACTTCATCGGGGGGCTACGAGCAGTACTTC. Translating it yields CASSPTSSGGYEQYF.

The chain recombines TRBV29-1 with TRBJ2-7, with D perhaps TRBD1 (5 bases). The CDR3 runs to 14 residues. Trimming pared 0 bases from V and 1 base from J, leaving 10 bases between. CDR1 and CDR2 (germline): SQVTM, ANQGSEA. The CDR3 loop reads CSVEDPTESYEQYF. The CDR3 nucleotides are TGCAGCGTTGAAGATCCGACAGAATCCTACGAGCAGTACTTC.

This sequence joins TRBV5-1 and TRBJ1-6, with D possibly TRBD1 on 5 matching bases. Germline CDR1 is SGHRS and CDR2 is YFSETQ. V was clipped by 5 bases and J by 0 bases, with 18 bases between them. This CDR3 is 18 amino acids long. The chain's CDR3 is CASRFSVPTDSYNSPLHF. CDR3 in DNA: TGCGCCAGCAGGTTTAGCGTCCCGACAGACTCCTATAATTCACCCCTCCACTTT.

This chain uses TRBV11-2 with TRBJ1-2, with TRBD1 as a possible D gene (5 bases). The CDR3 runs 13 residues. V gave up 6 bases and J gave up 8 bases, with 16 bases separating them. Germline CDR1 is SGHAT and CDR2 is FQNNGV. CDR3 bases: TGTGCCAGCAGTCGGACACCCCTCAGGGGCTACACCTTC. It encodes CASSRTPLRGYTF. Complete variable domain (other parts from reference TRBV11-2 and TRBJ1-2): EAGVAQSPRYKIIEKRQSVAFWCNPISGHATLYWYQQILGQGPKLLIQFQNNGVVDDSQLPKDRFSAERLKGVDSTLKIQPAKLEDSAVYLCASSRTPLRGYTFGSGTRLTVV.

This sequence joins TRBV27 and TRBJ2-5; no clear D gene. Germline V gene data show CDR1 as MNHEY and CDR2 as SMNVEV (reference sequence). This CDR3 has 12 residues. Trimming pared 6 bases from V and 1 base from J, leaving 6 bases between. The CDR3 DNA follows: TGTGCCAGCAGGGACCTCCAAGAGACCCAGTACTTC. It encodes CASRDLQETQYF.

V usage is TRBV19 and J usage is TRBJ2-5; D might be TRBD1 or TRBD2, each matching 5 bases. The CDR3 consists of 14 residues. Per germline, CDR1 LNHDA and CDR2 SQIVND (reference sequence). Trimming removed 5 bases at V and 2 bases at J, with 12 bases between. Here the CDR3 reads CASSPSGTQETQYF. The CDR3 DNA is TGTGCCAGTAGTCCCTCCGGGACGCAAGAGACCCAGTACTTC.

The chain links TRBV19 to TRBJ1-2; D may be TRBD1 (5 bases). Germline V lookup: CDR1 LNHDA, CDR2 SQIVND (reference sequence). The CDR3 sequence is 14 residues long. V lost 5 bases and J lost 4, with 14 bases in between. DNA for the CDR3: TGTGCCAGTAGTTTTCACGGGACCGTCTATGGCTACACCTTC. Its translation: CASSFHGTVYGYTF.

The chain links TRBV11-3 to TRBJ2-2, with 7 bases aligning to TRBD1. Germline values: CDR1 SGHNT, CDR2 YENEEA. CDR3 length: 14 residues. V trimming: 5 bases; J trimming: 4 bases; junction bases outside the gene matches: 4. This CDR3 reads CASSETGLTGELFF. In DNA, the CDR3 is TGTGCCAGCAGCGAGACAGGGCTCACCGGGGAGCTGTTTTTT. The entire variable domain, with the rest obtained from reference TRBV11-3 and TRBJ2-2, is as follows: EAGVVQSPRYKIIEKKQPVAFWCNPISGHNTLYWYLQNLGQGPELLIRYENEEAVDDSQLPKDRFSAERLKGVDSTLKIQPAELGDSAVYLCASSETGLTGELFFGEGSRLTVL.

The chain employs TRBV6-5 and TRBJ2-5, with D tentatively TRBD2 (5 bases). The V and J ends lost 7 bases and 4 bases respectively, with 16 bases between them. This CDR3 spans 14 amino acids. CDR1 and CDR2 from the germline V gene are MNHEY and SVGAGI. Written as DNA, the CDR3 is TGTGCCAGCAAGCGGAGCGGAGAGGGAGAGACCCAGTACTTC. This translates into CASKRSGEGETQYF.

V and J are TRBV28 and TRBJ2-1; possible D gene TRBD2, 5 bases. There are 13 residues in the CDR3. With 3 bases removed from V and 7 bases from J, the gap between germline ends came to 10 bases. CDR1 is MDHEN, CDR2 SYDVKM, per germline. The CDR3 loop reads CASSLQEANEQFF. The CDR3 region has the DNA TGTGCCAGCAGTTTGCAGGAGGCGAATGAGCAGTTCTTC.

V gene TRBV21-1 combines with J gene TRBJ2-7; the D call of TRBD1 is as the table states it, not checked on the DNA. TRBV21-1 is shown as a pseudogene. This CDR3 spans 16 amino acids. The DNA for the CDR3 is TGTGCCAGCAGCAAAGACCAAGGACAGGGTTCCTACGAGCAGTACTTC. Translation: CASSKDQGQGSYEQYF.

The chain couples TRBV4-1 to TRBJ2-2; 10 nucleotides match TRBD2. The V gene end was trimmed by 1 base and the J gene end by 7 bases; junction bases not matched to a gene: 3. CDR1 is MGHRA and CDR2 is YSYEKL in the germline V gene. The CDR3 loop spans 15 amino acids. Here the CDR3 reads CASSQASGGVGELFF. The CDR3 DNA follows: TGCGCCAGCAGCCAAGCTAGCGGGGGCGTCGGGGAGCTGTTTTTT.

This rearrangement joins TRBV2 to TRBJ2-7; 11 positions agree with TRBD2. After removal of 5 bases from V and 2 bases from J, the junction contained 14 bases not matched to a gene. The CDR3 runs 18 residues. Germline V CDR1 and CDR2: SNHLY, FYNNEI. Written as DNA, the CDR3 is TGTGCCAGCAGTTCGAACTTAGCGGGAGGGCCGGGGGCCTACGAGCAGTACTTC. It encodes CASSSNLAGGPGAYEQYF.

This CDR3 is CASSPHLAGTSEKETQYF. As DNA, the CDR3 is TGTGCCAGCAGCCCCCACCTCGCAGGGACTAGCGAGAAAGAGACCCAGTACTTC. This chain joins TRBV7-8 and TRBJ2-5, with TRBD2 matching 10 bases. Germline lookup yields CDR1 SGHVS and CDR2 FQNEAQ. There are 18 residues in the CDR3. Trimming took 5 bases from V and 3 from J; bases not matched to a gene: 15. The variable domain in full, completed from reference TRBV7-8 and TRBJ2-5, reads GAGVSQSPRYKVAKRGQDVALRCDPISGHVSLFWYQQALGQGPEFLTYFQNEAQLDKSGLPSDRFFAERPEGSVSTLKIQRTQQEDSAVYLCASSPHLAGTSEKETQYFGPGTRLLVL.

The chain carries TRBV5-1 and TRBJ1-6; D is ambiguous. The germline CDR1 and CDR2 sequences are SGHRS and YFSETQ. Trimming stripped 5 bases from V and 0 bases from J, with 12 bases between. The CDR3 has 16 amino acids. In DNA, the CDR3 is TGCGCCAGCAGGTTCCAGGAGCACTCCTATAATTCACCCCTCCACTTT. Protein product: CASRFQEHSYNSPLHF.

This chain links TRBV28 with TRBJ2-3; 8 bases map to TRBD1. The CDR3 is 12 amino acids. Trimming took 3 bases from V and 10 from J; bases not matched to a gene: 3. From germline, CDR1 is MDHEN and CDR2 SYDVKM. The CDR3: CASSFRTGSQYF. The CDR3 nucleotides read TGTGCCAGCAGTTTCCGGACAGGGTCGCAGTATTTT.

This chain links TRBV6-6 with TRBJ2-7; no firm D call. Germline values: CDR1 MNHNY, CDR2 SVGAGI (reference sequence). Trimming left V 4 bases short and J 6 bases short, with 10 bases between. There are 12 residues in the CDR3. Here the CDR3 DNA reads TGTGCCAGCAGTTCTTGGGGAACCGAGCAGTACTTC. The encoded protein is CASSSWGTEQYF.

The table lists this clone with a few counts. A junction end diverges from the germline sequence, so it may reflect a read error. The V and J genes are TRBV7-2 and TRBJ2-1, with 10 bases identical to TRBD2. The CDR3 extends over 15 amino acids. Germline V gives CDR1 SGHTA, CDR2 FQGNSA. As DNA, the CDR3 is TGTGCCAGCAGCCTAGCGGGAGATGACTACAATGAGCAGTTCTTC. Translation: CASSLAGDDYNEQFF.

This clone came up once. V usage is TRBV7-9 and J usage is TRBJ1-2; 10 bases line up with TRBD1. J gave up 8 bases and V 1 base, and 4 bases lay outside the gene matches. Germline-derived CDR1 and CDR2 are SEHNR and FQNEAQ (reference sequence). This CDR3 has 14 amino acids. The CDR3 sequence is CASSLGQGARGYTF. DNA of the CDR3: TGTGCCAGCAGCTTAGGACAGGGGGCGCGGGGCTACACCTTC.

The chain links TRBV11-2 to TRBJ2-5; D is uncertain. This CDR3 comprises 12 residues. The germline CDR1 and CDR2 sequences are SGHAT and FQNNGV. Trimming left V 5 bases short and J 5 bases short, with 9 bases between. CDR3 sequence reads: CASSQLIETQYF. The DNA for the CDR3 is TGTGCCAGCAGCCAGCTAATCGAGACCCAGTACTTC.

The rearrangement links TRBV29-1 to TRBJ2-7, with 12 bases identical to TRBD2. The CDR3 consists of 14 residues. Germline CDR1 and CDR2: SQVTM and ANQGSEA. The V gene end was trimmed by 7 bases and the J gene end by 5 bases; junction bases not matched to a gene: 9. CDR3 loop: CSAEGLAGLNEQYF. CDR3 DNA sequence: TGCAGCGCAGAAGGACTAGCGGGACTTAACGAGCAGTACTTC.

In this sample, this clone turned up once. The chain employs TRBV15 and TRBJ2-7, with 11 bases fitting TRBD2. The V segment lost 0 bases and the J segment 0 bases; nucleotides outside the gene matches: 4. Germline lookup yields CDR1 LNHNV and CDR2 YYDKDF (reference sequence). The CDR3 contains 17 residues. Here the CDR3 DNA reads TGTGCCACCAGCAGAGATTTGGGACTAGCGGCCTCCTACGAGCAGTACTTC. Protein product: CATSRDLGLAASYEQYF.

The J gene is TRBJ1-2, the V gene TRBV5-4, with 7 bases lining up with TRBD1. CDR1 SGHNT and CDR2 YYREEE come from the germline V gene (reference sequence). The CDR3 sequence is 14 residues long. The junction had 6 bases not matched to a gene; V was cut back by 4 bases and J by 3 bases. CDR3 nucleotide sequence: TGTGCCAGCAGCGCCGGGGACAGCTACTATGGCTACACCTTC. Translating it yields CASSAGDSYYGYTF.

This clone was found once. The same CDR3 is also encoded by other DNA sequences in this sample. The chain combines TRBV19 with TRBJ2-7; D is unclear. This CDR3 has 13 amino acids. The germline V gene has CDR1 LNHDA and CDR2 SQIVND (reference sequence). V lost 2 bases and J lost 4, with 9 bases in between. CDR3 sequence: CASSISGLYEQYF. The CDR3 region has the DNA TGTGCCAGTAGTATATCGGGCCTATACGAGCAGTACTTC.

The rearrangement uses TRBV7-9 and TRBJ2-7; the match to TRBD1 covers 7 bases. CDR1 SEHNR and CDR2 FQNEAQ come from the germline V gene (reference sequence). This CDR3 comprises 15 residues. With V trimmed by 0 bases and J by 2 bases, 4 bases remained unmatched. The chain's CDR3 is CASSLAAGTAYEQYF. The CDR3 region has the DNA TGTGCCAGCAGCTTAGCCGCCGGGACAGCCTACGAGCAGTACTTC.

The CDR3 DNA follows: TGTGCCAGCAGCCCCCCGGGAGCGGGGGTGAGCACAGATACGCAGTATTTT. Protein sequence: CASSPPGAGVSTDTQYF. The genes are TRBV11-2 and TRBJ2-3; 8 nucleotides agree with TRBD2. Looked up from germline, CDR1 is SGHAT and CDR2 is FQNNGV. The CDR3 is 17 residues long. Trimming at V came to 5 bases and at J to 0 bases, leaving 10 bases not matched to a gene. Full variable domain (missing parts from reference TRBV11-2 and TRBJ2-3): EAGVAQSPRYKIIEKRQSVAFWCNPISGHATLYWYQQILGQGPKLLIQFQNNGVVDDSQLPKDRFSAERLKGVDSTLKIQPAKLEDSAVYLCASSPPGAGVSTDTQYFGPGTRLTVL.

This rearrangement joins TRBV7-9 to TRBJ2-7; TRBD1 agrees at 9 bases. The CDR3 has 14 amino acids. Germline CDR1 SEHNR, CDR2 FQNEAQ (reference sequence). The trim removed 5 bases at V and 3 bases at J, leaving 5 bases unmatched. The CDR3 DNA sequence: TGTGCCAGCAGCCTGACAGGGGGGTACTACGAGCAGTACTTC. Translated: CASSLTGGYYEQYF.